The TCR beta chain described here comes from a study of memory CD4+ T cells and cytomegalovirus serostatus. Overall study findings and caveats: About 40% of the roughly 160 known CMV-associated TCRbeta sequences appeared in CD4+ memory. Median bootstrapped AUC for CMV status was about 0.95 originally, just under 0.93 US-trained.

Germline lookup yields CDR1 MNHNS and CDR2 SASEGT. CDR3 length equals 13 residues. Deletions cut 7 bases from V and 1 base from J, with 10 bases between. The method was immunoSEQ multiplex PCR; TCRdb's version includes in-frame clones alone and lacks a portion of them. The table records some 73,000 clones, 60% to 80% of them present only once. Single viable CD3+CD4+CD8-CD45RO+ cells were sorted as the memory CD4+ T cells. Total CD4+ T cells were enriched by CD4 positive selection. In its sample, this clone was seen once. Its antigen is unidentified. J is TRBJ1-1 and V is TRBV6-1, with D possibly being TRBD1 (6 bases). The specimen sequenced was memory CD4+ T cells from blood. This receptor was taken from an adult in good health and CMV-seropositive. The CDR3, as DNA: TGTGCCAGCAAGAGGACAGAGAACACTGAAGCTTTCTTT. Amino acid sequence: CASKRTENTEAFF.